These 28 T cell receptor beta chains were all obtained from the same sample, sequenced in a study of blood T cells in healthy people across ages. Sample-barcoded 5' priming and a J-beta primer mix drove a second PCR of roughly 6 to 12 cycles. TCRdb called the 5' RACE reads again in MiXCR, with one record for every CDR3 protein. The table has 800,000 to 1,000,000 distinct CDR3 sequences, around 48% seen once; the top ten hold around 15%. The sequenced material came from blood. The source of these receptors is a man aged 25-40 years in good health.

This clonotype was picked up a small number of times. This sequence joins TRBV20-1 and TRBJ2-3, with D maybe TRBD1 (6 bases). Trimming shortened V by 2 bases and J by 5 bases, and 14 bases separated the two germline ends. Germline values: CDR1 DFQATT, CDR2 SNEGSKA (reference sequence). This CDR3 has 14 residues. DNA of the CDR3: TGCAGTGCTAGAACCCTCAGGGGACGAGATACGCAGTATTTT. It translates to CSARTLRGRDTQYF.

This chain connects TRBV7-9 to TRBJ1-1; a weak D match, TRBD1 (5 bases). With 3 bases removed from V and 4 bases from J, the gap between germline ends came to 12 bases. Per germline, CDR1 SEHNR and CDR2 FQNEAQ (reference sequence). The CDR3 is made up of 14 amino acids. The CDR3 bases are TGTGCCAGCAGCTTGGCAGGGACTTCCACTGAAGCTTTCTTT. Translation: CASSLAGTSTEAFF.

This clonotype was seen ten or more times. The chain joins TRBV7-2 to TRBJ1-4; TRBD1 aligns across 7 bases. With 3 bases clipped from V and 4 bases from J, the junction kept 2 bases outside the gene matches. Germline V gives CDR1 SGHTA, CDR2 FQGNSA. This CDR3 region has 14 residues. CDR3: CASSLQGGNEKLFF. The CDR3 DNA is TGTGCCAGCAGCTTGCAGGGGGGTAATGAAAAACTGTTTTTT.

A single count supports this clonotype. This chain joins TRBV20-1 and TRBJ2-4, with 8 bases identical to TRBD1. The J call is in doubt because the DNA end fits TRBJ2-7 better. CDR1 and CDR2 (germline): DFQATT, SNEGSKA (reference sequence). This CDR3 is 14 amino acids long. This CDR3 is CSAGRTGNSDEQYF. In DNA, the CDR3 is TGCAGTGCTGGTCGGACAGGGAACTCGGACGAGCAGTACTTC.

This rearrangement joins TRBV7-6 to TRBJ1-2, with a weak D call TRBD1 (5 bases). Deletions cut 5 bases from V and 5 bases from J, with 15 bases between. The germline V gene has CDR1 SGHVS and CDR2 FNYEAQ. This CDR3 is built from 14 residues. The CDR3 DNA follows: TGTGCCAGCAGCCCCGGGACGGCCGTTTATGGCTACACCTTC. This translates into CASSPGTAVYGYTF.

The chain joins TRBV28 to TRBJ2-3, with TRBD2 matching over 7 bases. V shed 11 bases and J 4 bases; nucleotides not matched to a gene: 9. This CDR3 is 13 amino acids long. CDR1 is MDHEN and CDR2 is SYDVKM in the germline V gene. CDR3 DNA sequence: TGTGCCCACGGGGGGATTGGGCCAGATACGCAGTATTTT. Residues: CAHGGIGPDTQYF.

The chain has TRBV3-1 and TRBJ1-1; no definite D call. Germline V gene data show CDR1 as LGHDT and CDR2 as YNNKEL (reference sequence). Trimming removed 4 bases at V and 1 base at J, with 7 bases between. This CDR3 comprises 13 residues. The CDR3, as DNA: TGTGCCAGCAGCCCCACACCGAACACTGAAGCTTTCTTT. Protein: CASSPTPNTEAFF.

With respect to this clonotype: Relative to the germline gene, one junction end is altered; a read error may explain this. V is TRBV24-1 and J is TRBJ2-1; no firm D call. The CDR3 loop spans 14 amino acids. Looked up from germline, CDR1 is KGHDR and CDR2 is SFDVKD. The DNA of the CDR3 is TGTGCCACCAGTGACCCCACTAATCGCAATGAACAGTTCTTC. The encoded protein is CATSDPTNRNEQFF.

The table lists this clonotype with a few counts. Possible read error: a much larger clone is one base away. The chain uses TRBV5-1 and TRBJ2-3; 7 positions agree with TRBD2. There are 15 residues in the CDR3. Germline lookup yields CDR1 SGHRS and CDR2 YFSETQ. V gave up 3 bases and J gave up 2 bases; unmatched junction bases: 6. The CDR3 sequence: CASSWGRGDTDTQYF. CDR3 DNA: TGCGCCAGCAGCTGGGGACGGGGGGACACAGATACGCAGTATTTT.

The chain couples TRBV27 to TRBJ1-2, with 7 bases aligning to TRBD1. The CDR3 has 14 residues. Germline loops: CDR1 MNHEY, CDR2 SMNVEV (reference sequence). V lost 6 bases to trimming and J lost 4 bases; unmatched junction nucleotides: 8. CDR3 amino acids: CASSPTRDSYGYTF. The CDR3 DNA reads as TGTGCCAGCAGCCCTACCCGGGACAGCTATGGCTACACCTTC.

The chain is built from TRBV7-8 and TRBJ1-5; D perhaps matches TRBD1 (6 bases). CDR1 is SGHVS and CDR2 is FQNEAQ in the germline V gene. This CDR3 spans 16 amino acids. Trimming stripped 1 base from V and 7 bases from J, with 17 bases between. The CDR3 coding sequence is TGTGCCAGCAGCTTAGGGAGGGGGGTAAGACTGCAGCCCCAGCATTTT. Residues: CASSLGRGVRLQPQHF.

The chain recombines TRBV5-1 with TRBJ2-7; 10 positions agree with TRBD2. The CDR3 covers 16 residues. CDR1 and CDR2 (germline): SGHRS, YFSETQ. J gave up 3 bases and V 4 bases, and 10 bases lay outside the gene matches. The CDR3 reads CASSPAGLAQIYEQYF. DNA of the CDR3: TGCGCCAGCAGCCCGGCGGGACTAGCGCAAATCTACGAGCAGTACTTC.

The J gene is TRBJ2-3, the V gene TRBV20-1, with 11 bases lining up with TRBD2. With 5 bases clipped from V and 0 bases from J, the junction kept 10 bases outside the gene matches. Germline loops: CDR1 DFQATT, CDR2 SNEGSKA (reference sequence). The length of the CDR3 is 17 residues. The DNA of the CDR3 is TGCAGTGCTCCCAATAGACGACTAGCGGGGAGCACAGATACGCAGTATTTT. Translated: CSAPNRRLAGSTDTQYF.

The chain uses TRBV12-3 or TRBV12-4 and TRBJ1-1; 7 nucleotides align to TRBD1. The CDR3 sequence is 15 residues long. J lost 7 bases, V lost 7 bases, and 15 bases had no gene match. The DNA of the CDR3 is TGTGCCAGCACTCAATGGCGGGACAGCTACCGTGAAGCTTTCTTT. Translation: CASTQWRDSYREAFF.

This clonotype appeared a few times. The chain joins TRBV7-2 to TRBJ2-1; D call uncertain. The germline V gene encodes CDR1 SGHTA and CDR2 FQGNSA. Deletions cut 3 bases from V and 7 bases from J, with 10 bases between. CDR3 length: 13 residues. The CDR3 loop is CASSLGPSNEQFF. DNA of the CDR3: TGTGCCAGCAGCTTGGGTCCATCAAATGAGCAGTTCTTC.

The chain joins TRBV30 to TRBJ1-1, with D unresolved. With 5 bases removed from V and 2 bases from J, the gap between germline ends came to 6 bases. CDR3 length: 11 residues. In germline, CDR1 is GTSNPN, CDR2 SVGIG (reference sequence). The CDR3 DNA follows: TGTGCCTGGGGATACAACACTGAAGCTTTCTTT. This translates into CAWGYNTEAFF.

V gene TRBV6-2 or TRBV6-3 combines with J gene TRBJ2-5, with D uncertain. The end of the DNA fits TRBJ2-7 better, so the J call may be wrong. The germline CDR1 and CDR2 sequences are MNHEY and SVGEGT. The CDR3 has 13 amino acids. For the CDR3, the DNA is TGTGCCAGCAGTTACGAACGGCTTCGCGAGCAGTACTTC. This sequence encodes CASSYERLREQYF.

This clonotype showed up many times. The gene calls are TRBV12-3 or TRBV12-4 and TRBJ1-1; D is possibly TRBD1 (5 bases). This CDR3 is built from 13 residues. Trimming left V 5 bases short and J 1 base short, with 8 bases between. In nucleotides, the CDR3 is TGTGCCAGCAGTGAACAGGAGAACACTGAAGCTTTCTTT. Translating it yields CASSEQENTEAFF.

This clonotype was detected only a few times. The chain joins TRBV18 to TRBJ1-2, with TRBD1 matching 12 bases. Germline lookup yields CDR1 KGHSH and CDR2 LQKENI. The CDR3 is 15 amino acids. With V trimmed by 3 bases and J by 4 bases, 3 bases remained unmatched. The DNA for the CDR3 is TGTGCCAGCTCACCGGGACAGGGGGCTGCCTATGGCTACACCTTC. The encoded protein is CASSPGQGAAYGYTF.

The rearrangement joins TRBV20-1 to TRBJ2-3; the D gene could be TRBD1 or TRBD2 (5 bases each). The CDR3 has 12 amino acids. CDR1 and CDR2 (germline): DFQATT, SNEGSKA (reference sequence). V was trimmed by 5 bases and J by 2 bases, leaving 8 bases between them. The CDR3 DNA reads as TGCAGTGCTGGGACCCTCACAGATACGCAGTATTTT. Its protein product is CSAGTLTDTQYF.

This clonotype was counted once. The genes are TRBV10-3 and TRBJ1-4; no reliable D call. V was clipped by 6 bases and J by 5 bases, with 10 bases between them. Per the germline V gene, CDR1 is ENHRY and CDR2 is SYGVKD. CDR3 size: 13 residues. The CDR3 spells CAISEGSNEKLFF. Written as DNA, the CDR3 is TGTGCCATCAGCGAGGGTTCGAATGAAAAACTGTTTTTT.

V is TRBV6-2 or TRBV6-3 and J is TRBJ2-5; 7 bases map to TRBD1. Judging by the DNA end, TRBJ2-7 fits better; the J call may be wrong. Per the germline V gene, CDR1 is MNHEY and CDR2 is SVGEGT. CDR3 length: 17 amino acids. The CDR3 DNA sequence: TGTGCCAGCAGTCGTATGCTAGGACAGGAGAGGGCCTACGAGCAGTACTTC. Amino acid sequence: CASSRMLGQERAYEQYF.

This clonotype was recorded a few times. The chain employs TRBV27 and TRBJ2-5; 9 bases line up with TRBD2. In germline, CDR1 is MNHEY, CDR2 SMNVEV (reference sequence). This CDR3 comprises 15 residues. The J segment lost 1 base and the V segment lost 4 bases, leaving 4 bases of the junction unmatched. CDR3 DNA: TGTGCCAGCAGTTCCGGACTAGCGCCCCAAGAGACCCAGTACTTC. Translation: CASSSGLAPQETQYF.

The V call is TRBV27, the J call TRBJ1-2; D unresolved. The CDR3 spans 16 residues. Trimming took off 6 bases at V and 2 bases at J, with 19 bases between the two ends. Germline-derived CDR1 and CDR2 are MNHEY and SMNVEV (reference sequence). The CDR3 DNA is TGTGCCAGCAGCCCGACACAACAACCTAGAAACTATGGCTACACCTTC. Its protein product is CASSPTQQPRNYGYTF.

The CDR3: CASSLSSRSYTDTQYF. DNA for the CDR3: TGTGCCAGCAGTTTGTCAAGCAGGAGCTACACAGATACGCAGTATTTT. The chain combines TRBV6-5 with TRBJ2-3; no definite D call. V was trimmed by 4 bases and J by 2 bases, leaving 16 bases between them. Per the germline V gene, CDR1 is MNHEY and CDR2 is SVGAGI. This CDR3 contains 16 residues.

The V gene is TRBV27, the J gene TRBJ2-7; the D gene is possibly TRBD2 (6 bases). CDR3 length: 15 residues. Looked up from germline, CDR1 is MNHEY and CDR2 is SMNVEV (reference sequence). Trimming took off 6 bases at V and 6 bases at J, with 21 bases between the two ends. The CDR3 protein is CASRKDRDLTFEQYF. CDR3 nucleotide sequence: TGTGCCAGCAGGAAGGACCGGGACTTGACTTTCGAGCAGTACTTC.

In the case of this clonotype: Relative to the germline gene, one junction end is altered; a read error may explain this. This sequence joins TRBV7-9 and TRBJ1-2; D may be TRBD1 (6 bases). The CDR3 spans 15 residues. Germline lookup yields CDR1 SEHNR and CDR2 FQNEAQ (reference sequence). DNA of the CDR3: TGTGCCAGCAGCTTAGCCTTAGGGGGGATCTATGGTTACACCTTC. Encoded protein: CASSLALGGIYGYTF. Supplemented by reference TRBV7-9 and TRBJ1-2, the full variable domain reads DTGVSQNPRHKITKRGQNVTFRCDPISEHNRLYWYRQTLGQGPEFLTYFQNEAQLEKSRLLSDRFSAERPKGSFSTLEIQRTEQGDSAMYLCASSLALGGIYGYTFGSGTRLTVV.

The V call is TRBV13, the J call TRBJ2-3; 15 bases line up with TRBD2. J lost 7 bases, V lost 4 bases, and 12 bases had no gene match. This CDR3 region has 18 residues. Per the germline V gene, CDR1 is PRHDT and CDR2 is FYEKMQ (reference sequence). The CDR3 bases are TGTGCCAGCAGCTCGGGACTAGCGGGGGGACAAGGACGGAATACGCAGTATTTT. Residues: CASSSGLAGGQGRNTQYF. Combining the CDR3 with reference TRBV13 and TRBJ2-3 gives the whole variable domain AAGVIQSPRHLIKEKRETATLKCYPIPRHDTVYWYQQGPGQDPQFLISFYEKMQSDKGSIPDRFSAQQFSDYHSELNMSSLELGDSALYFCASSSGLAGGQGRNTQYFGPGTRLTVL.